This T cell receptor (beta chain) was recorded in a study of identical twins (dated by TCRdb to the mid-2010s). Describing the broader study: To test whether fetal clonotypes persist, this study deep-sequenced TCR alpha and beta repertoires from monozygotic twins, from unrelated adults of various ages, and from cord blood. To rule out contamination, replicate twin experiments were performed at different times with different library preparation protocols. General study outcomes and caveats: Because the same donors could not be followed over many years, the conclusions depended on cross-sectional statistical analysis. Out-of-frame TCR alpha sharing in monozygotic twins was systematically underestimated by recombination models, whereas sharing between unrelated individuals was in agreement with the recombination models. Compared with coincidental sharing between unrelated individuals, out-of-frame TCR alpha sequences shared between twins showed an excess of sequences with low generation probability. Excess twin sharing in beta out-of-frame sequences was weaker because fewer shared sequences lowered the signal-to-noise ratio. Abundant cord blood beta clonotypes had fewer insertions, young adult naive repertoires showed a similar but weaker trend, and memory repertoires showed no such trend. Zero-insertion analyses could be partly confounded by invariant T cells such as MAIT and iNKT, although diverse VJ usage argued against such confounding for most clonotypes.

This clonotype occurred a few times. It lacks a known antigen. It has no much larger one-base neighbor in the sample; base qualities were not kept. Libraries were built with 5' RACE. The instrument was an Illumina HiSeq 2000. Template switching added a universal primer binding site, and the final cDNA carried a unique molecular identifier that allowed TCR cDNA molecules to be counted accurately. Specific primers in the conserved constant-segment region were used to synthesize first-strand cDNA for the TCR alpha and beta chains. Each cDNA library was double barcoded, with a SMART-Mk sample barcode plus Illumina barcodes, to control for contamination. TruSeq adapter sequences and Illumina sample barcodes were added in two successive PCR steps. Sequencing of the TCR alpha and beta cDNA libraries was done on the Illumina HiSeq platform using custom primers. The published analysis was carried out like this. MiGEC processed the raw reads to extract unique molecular identifiers, while MiXCR was used to determine the CDR3 positions. Recombination models were inferred per individual with the repgenHMM and IGoR tools using an EM algorithm. The tcR package in R was used for shared clonotype analysis, with sharing normalized by the product of cloneset sizes. To study raw recombination without the effects of thymic and clonal selection, out-of-frame nonproductive sequences were analyzed. TCRdb reran the public reads through fastp at Q25 and MiXCR, keeping productive beta chains. For every CDR3 protein sequence, its rows merge into one entry that carries the most common genes and DNA. The V and J calls shown here were made by TCRdb, not taken from the authors' results. Recorded for this sample are around 960,000 distinct CDR3 sequences; approximately 13% of them occurred a single time. The ten largest clonotypes hold 1.5% to 2% of the sample.

Only healthy Caucasian donors were included. Three pairs of female monozygotic twins, all aged about 18 to 29 years, made up the twin cohort. RNA for TCR libraries was isolated from peripheral blood mononuclear cells. The CDR3 covers 15 residues, taking in both the cysteine and the phenylalanine. Of all the DNA, just the CDR3 is kept, 45 bases in frame from base 1. V is pared back by 2 bases and J by 8 bases, with 18 bases lying between the germline termini. CDR1 MGHDK and CDR2 SYGVNS are derived from the germline V gene. These data were likewise used in another study, on yellow fever vaccine responses in identical twins. The second study, in turn, reports: The authors reported that the T cell response to vaccination in identical twins appeared partly convergent and partly personalized. The study precisely tracked vaccine-responding T cell clones in identical twins.

Sample: PBMCs. The receptor comes from a young woman in good health. The rearrangement joined TRBV25-1 to TRBJ1-2, with the D segment identity uncertain. The CDR3 corresponds to CASSETAGPSSGYTF. The nucleotides are TGTGCCAGCAGTGAAACCGCGGGTCCCTCCAGCGGCTACACCTTC.